This TCR beta chain was obtained from a study of cytomegalovirus exposure and HLA in healthy donors. Primers: 60 Vbeta forward and 13 Jbeta reverse. Method: immunoSEQ multiplex PCR; TCRdb's copy keeps in-frame clones and lacks some. Of around 90,000 clones listed, 85% are singletons. The specimen sequenced was PBMCs. The source is a man aged 35 to 55 in good health and CMV-seropositive.

The CDR3 DNA sequence: TGTGCCACCAGCAGACCGGACAGGGGGATCTACGAGCAGTACTTC. Its translation: CATSRPDRGIYEQYF. The gene calls are TRBV15 and TRBJ2-7; TRBD1 agrees at 10 bases. The germline gives CDR1 LNHNV, CDR2 YYDKDF (reference sequence). Losses at the gene ends were 2 bases for V and 3 bases for J; bases not matched to a gene: 4. There are 15 residues in the CDR3.